Listed here are 17 T cell receptor beta chains from one sample, sequenced in a study of blood T cell repertoires in COVID-19. The assay was immunoSEQ multiplex PCR, and TCRdb's table has in-frame clones only and misses some. The sample shows a few hundred thousand clones, roughly 84% of them seen only once. Sequences were obtained from peripheral blood. These receptors all come from an older person with COVID-19, enrolled during active disease.

The chain links TRBV29-1 to TRBJ1-2, with TRBD1 as a possible D gene (5 bases). This CDR3 is built from 11 residues. Germline CDR1 SQVTM, CDR2 ANQGSEA. The V end was cut by 6 bases, the J end by 4 bases, with 9 bases between. This chain's CDR3 is CSVVGGYGYTF. CDR3 DNA sequence: TGCAGCGTGGTGGGGGGCTATGGCTACACCTTC.

The gene calls are TRBV12-3 or TRBV12-4 and TRBJ2-7; 7 bases agree with TRBD1. The CDR3 spans 13 residues. The J segment lost 3 bases and the V segment lost 2 bases, leaving 1 base of the junction unmatched. The CDR3 sequence: CASSLRQGYEQYF. The DNA of the CDR3 is TGTGCCAGCAGTTTAAGACAGGGCTACGAGCAGTACTTC.

The V and J genes are TRBV27 and TRBJ2-5, with 11 bases aligning to TRBD1. The CDR3 runs 21 residues. Trimming removed 6 bases from V and 4 bases from J; junction bases left unmatched: 25. Germline V gene lookup returns CDR1 MNHEY and CDR2 SMNVEV (reference sequence). CDR3 loop: CASREPGQGVSRTSPRETQYF. The CDR3, as DNA: TGTGCCAGCAGAGAACCGGGACAGGGGGTTTCAAGGACTAGTCCCCGAGAGACCCAGTACTTC.

The chain links TRBV27 to TRBJ1-5; D is unresolved. Trimming removed 3 bases from V and 6 bases from J, with 6 bases in between. CDR1 is MNHEY, CDR2 SMNVEV, per germline (reference sequence). The CDR3 length is 12 residues. This chain's CDR3 is CASSFSGQPQHF. CDR3 sequence (DNA): TGTGCCAGCAGTTTTTCGGGTCAGCCCCAGCATTTT.

This chain uses TRBV9 with TRBJ2-1; maybe TRBD2 (5 bases). The length of the CDR3 is 16 residues. With 0 bases removed from V and 3 bases from J, the gap between germline ends came to 13 bases. Germline V lookup: CDR1 SGDLS, CDR2 YYNGEE. The chain's CDR3 is CASSVEDSPFYNEQFF. For the CDR3, the DNA is TGTGCCAGCAGCGTAGAGGACTCTCCCTTCTACAATGAGCAGTTCTTC.

This chain uses TRBV6-2 or TRBV6-3 with TRBJ1-5; no clear D gene. Trimming removed 0 bases at V and 0 bases at J, with 15 bases between. Germline lookup yields CDR1 MNHEY and CDR2 SVGEGT. The CDR3 consists of 18 residues. CDR3 coding DNA: TGTGCCAGCAGTTACTCGGTCAGGTTTGGATATAGCAATCAGCCCCAGCATTTT. Amino acid sequence: CASSYSVRFGYSNQPQHF.

V usage is TRBV5-8 and J usage is TRBJ1-5; tentative D call: TRBD1 (5 bases). Germline V CDR1 and CDR2: SGHTS, YDEGEE. Trimming pared 0 bases from V and 1 base from J, leaving 8 bases between. The CDR3 totals 15 residues. The CDR3, as DNA: TGTGCCAGCAGCTTGGGGCAGGGCAGCAATCAGCCCCAGCATTTT. Amino acids: CASSLGQGSNQPQHF.

J is TRBJ2-1 and V is TRBV6-5; TRBD2 aligns across 10 bases. With 5 bases clipped from V and 3 bases from J, the junction kept 4 bases outside the gene matches. Germline CDR1 MNHEY, CDR2 SVGAGI. The CDR3 spans 15 residues. This CDR3 is CASSNEREGYNEQFF. CDR3 DNA: TGTGCCAGCAGTAATGAGCGGGAGGGCTACAATGAGCAGTTCTTC.

The chain couples TRBV15 to TRBJ1-1; D unresolved. The V gene's germline CDR1 is LNHNV and CDR2 YYDKDF (reference sequence). Trimming removed 3 bases from V and 0 bases from J, with 5 bases in between. The length of the CDR3 is 13 residues. The CDR3 nucleotides are TGTGCCACCAGCAGCGGAGTGAACACTGAAGCTTTCTTT. This encodes CATSSGVNTEAFF.

The chain joins TRBV25-1 to TRBJ2-7, with D possibly being TRBD1 (5 bases). The ends were cut back, 4 bases at V and 6 bases at J, with 10 bases in the middle. Germline assignment: CDR1 MGHDK and CDR2 SYGVNS. This CDR3 has 12 amino acids. The CDR3 loop reads CASSVDSIEQYF. Written as DNA, the CDR3 is TGTGCCAGCAGTGTTGACAGTATCGAGCAGTACTTC.

This clone occurred once. CDR3 DNA sequence: TGTGCCAGCAGCTTCGGGACAGGGTCGTTAACAGATACGCAGTATTTT. Translation: CASSFGTGSLTDTQYF. The chain is built from TRBV5-6 and TRBJ2-3; 9 positions match TRBD1. V was clipped by 2 bases and J by 3 bases; unmatched bases: 7. Germline values: CDR1 SGHDT, CDR2 YYEEEE. This CDR3 has 16 amino acids.

This rearrangement joins TRBV28 to TRBJ1-1; TRBD1 matches 8 bases. This CDR3 has 18 residues. The germline CDR1 and CDR2 sequences are MDHEN and SYDVKM. J was trimmed by 2 bases and V by 4 bases; bases with no gene match: 15. The CDR3 DNA sequence: TGTGCCAGCAGTTCACCTTCGCCCCTCGGACAGGGAAACACTGAAGCTTTCTTT. As protein: CASSSPSPLGQGNTEAFF.

The rearrangement uses TRBV7-9 and TRBJ2-1; maybe TRBD2 (6 bases). The length of the CDR3 is 12 residues. Deletions cut 5 bases from V and 15 bases from J, with 17 bases between. CDR1 and CDR2 from the germline V gene are SEHNR and FQNEAQ (reference sequence). The CDR3 nucleotides read TGTGCCAGCAGCCTCGGCGGGGCGGGAATGTTCTTC. This encodes CASSLGGAGMFF.

The rearrangement joins TRBV2 to TRBJ2-1; TRBD2 agrees at 9 bases. Trimming removed 4 bases from V and 4 bases from J; junction bases left unmatched: 11. Germline V gives CDR1 SNHLY, CDR2 FYNNEI. This CDR3 has 17 amino acids. CDR3 in amino acids: CASSVPHSGSLYNEQFF. In nucleotides, the CDR3 is TGTGCCAGCAGTGTTCCCCATAGCGGGAGCCTTTACAATGAGCAGTTCTTC.

The chain is built from TRBV2 and TRBJ1-3, with D possibly TRBD1 on 5 matching bases. The CDR3 spans 14 residues. V dropped 4 bases and J dropped 0 bases, with 7 bases sitting between them. Germline V gene lookup returns CDR1 SNHLY and CDR2 FYNNEI. The CDR3 nucleotides read TGTGCCAGCAGTGGAACAGGCTCTGGAAACACCATATATTTT. Translating gives CASSGTGSGNTIYF.

The chain carries TRBV5-1 and TRBJ1-1, with D possibly matching TRBD1 (5 bases). The germline V gene encodes CDR1 SGHRS and CDR2 YFSETQ. This CDR3 is built from 16 residues. The V end was cut by 1 base, the J end by 1 base, with 14 bases between. DNA for the CDR3: TGCGCCAGCAGCTTGTTTCTGGGGCAGCAGAACACTGAAGCTTTCTTT. Translated: CASSLFLGQQNTEAFF.

The J gene is TRBJ1-1, the V gene TRBV19, with TRBD1 matching over 9 bases. The CDR3 contains 14 residues. CDR1 is LNHDA and CDR2 is SQIVND in the germline V gene (reference sequence). V dropped 7 bases and J dropped 7; count of bases not matched to a gene: 10. The DNA of the CDR3 is TGTGCCAGTATGTCTTTAGGACAGGGGAGTGAAGCTTTCTTT. This codes for CASMSLGQGSEAFF.